This is a list of T cell receptor beta chains from one sample in a study of T cells in localized non-small cell lung cancer. The protocol was immunoSEQ multiplex PCR, while the TCRdb copy is restricted to in-frame clones and leaves out a portion. The profile covers more than 20,000 clones, with roughly nine tenths appearing a single time and over 20% taken by the ten largest. Sequencing used PBMCs, obtained before any cancer treatment. Receptors were obtained from a man between 40 and 70 years old with stage II squamous cell lung carcinoma. The CDR3 runs from the conserved cysteine through the conserved F or W. A D gene is named only where the DNA matches it firmly. Not all rows give a size; the values are once, few, many and, for expanded clones, a class.

V gene: TRBV27; J gene: TRBJ2-2; clone size: NA; D gene: NA; CDR3 protein: CASSPGVPGELFF; CDR3 DNA: TGTGCCAGCAGTCCGGGAGTACCTGGGGAGCTGTTTTTT
V gene: TRBV19; J gene: TRBJ2-7; clone size: NA; D gene: NA; CDR3 protein: CATAAGSYYEQYF; CDR3 DNA: TGTGCCACCGCCGCAGGATCTTACTACGAGCAGTACTTC
V gene: TRBV11-2; J gene: TRBJ1-5; clone size: NA; D gene: NA; CDR3 protein: CASSLVGGNQPQHF; CDR3 DNA: TGTGCCAGCAGCTTAGTAGGGGGTAATCAGCCCCAGCATTTT
V gene: TRBV19; J gene: TRBJ2-3; clone size: NA; D gene: TRBD1; CDR3 protein: CASSPTGGGTDTQYF; CDR3 DNA: TGTGCCAGTAGTCCGACAGGGGGCGGCACAGATACGCAGTATTTT
V gene: TRBV2; J gene: TRBJ2-3; clone size: once; D gene: TRBD2; CDR3 protein: CASSAGGAYTDTQYF; CDR3 DNA: TGTGCCAGCAGTGCGGGGGGGGCATACACAGATACGCAGTATTTT
V gene: TRBV2; J gene: TRBJ2-6; clone size: NA; D gene: NA; CDR3 protein: CASSELGSGANVLTF; CDR3 DNA: TGTGCCAGCAGTGAACTGGGATCTGGGGCCAACGTCCTGACTTTC
V gene: TRBV2; J gene: TRBJ2-7; clone size: NA; D gene: NA; CDR3 protein: CASSDIASEQYF; CDR3 DNA: TGTGCCAGCAGTGACATCGCGAGCGAGCAGTACTTC
V gene: TRBV7-8; J gene: TRBJ2-7; clone size: medium-sized; D gene: TRBD2; CDR3 protein: CASSLELAGYEQYF; CDR3 DNA: TGTGCCAGCAGCTTGGAACTAGCGGGCTACGAGCAGTACTTC
V gene: TRBV6-6; J gene: TRBJ2-7; clone size: NA; D gene: NA; CDR3 protein: CASSYSDYDSYEQYF; CDR3 DNA: TGTGCCAGCAGTTATAGCGACTATGACTCTTACGAGCAGTACTTC
V gene: TRBV19; J gene: TRBJ2-4; clone size: once; D gene: TRBD2; CDR3 protein: CATSSGNYKNIQYF; CDR3 DNA: TGTGCCACTTCTAGCGGAAATTACAAAAACATTCAGTACTTC
V gene: TRBV7-9; J gene: TRBJ2-7; clone size: NA; D gene: TRBD2; CDR3 protein: CASSPEGGEQYF; CDR3 DNA: TGTGCCAGCAGCCCGGAGGGAGGGGAGCAGTACTTC
V gene: TRBV7-2; J gene: TRBJ1-5; clone size: NA; D gene: NA; CDR3 protein: CASSPSNQPQHF; CDR3 DNA: TGTGCCAGCAGCCCTTCTAATCAGCCCCAGCATTTT
V gene: TRBV7-2; J gene: TRBJ2-1; clone size: NA; D gene: TRBD2; CDR3 protein: CASSLGGWGLAIVYEQFF; CDR3 DNA: TGTGCCAGCAGCTTAGGAGGGTGGGGACTAGCTATTGTGTATGAGCAGTTCTTC
V gene: TRBV5-1; J gene: TRBJ2-1; clone size: NA; D gene: NA; CDR3 protein: CASTSGRLSYNEQFF; CDR3 DNA: TGCGCCAGCACGTCCGGACGGCTCTCCTACAATGAGCAGTTCTTC
V gene: TRBV4-3; J gene: TRBJ2-7; clone size: NA; D gene: TRBD2; CDR3 protein: CASSQDLAGGLYEQYF; CDR3 DNA: TGCGCCAGCAGCCAAGACCTAGCGGGGGGACTCTACGAGCAGTACTTC
V gene: TRBV6-1; J gene: TRBJ2-7; clone size: NA; D gene: NA; CDR3 protein: CASSAPGGLSYEQYF; CDR3 DNA: TGTGCCAGCAGCGCCCCCGGGGGCCTGTCCTACGAGCAGTACTTC
V gene: TRBV18; J gene: TRBJ1-6; clone size: NA; D gene: TRBD1; CDR3 protein: CASSLNGQDSPLHF; CDR3 DNA: TGTGCCAGCTCACTCAACGGACAGGATTCACCCCTCCACTTT
V gene: TRBV6-4; J gene: TRBJ1-2; clone size: NA; D gene: TRBD1; CDR3 protein: CASSYGTGSPYGYTF; CDR3 DNA: TGTGCCAGCAGTTACGGGACAGGGAGCCCCTATGGCTACACCTTC
V gene: TRBV7-2; J gene: TRBJ2-3; clone size: NA; D gene: TRBD2; CDR3 protein: CASSLARWGTSSDTQYF; CDR3 DNA: TGTGCCAGCAGCTTAGCGAGGTGGGGGACTAGTTCCGATACGCAGTATTTT
V gene: TRBV5-1; J gene: TRBJ1-2; clone size: NA; D gene: TRBD1; CDR3 protein: CASSLADPGQTNYGYTF; CDR3 DNA: TGCGCCAGCAGCTTGGCCGATCCGGGACAGACTAACTATGGCTACACCTTC
V gene: TRBV5-1; J gene: TRBJ2-7; clone size: NA; D gene: TRBD1; CDR3 protein: CASSTGQGYIYEQYF; CDR3 DNA: TGCGCCAGCAGCACGGGACAGGGATATATCTACGAGCAGTACTTC
V gene: TRBV5-1; J gene: TRBJ2-7; clone size: NA; D gene: NA; CDR3 protein: CASSLGGDYEQYF; CDR3 DNA: TGCGCCAGCAGCTTGGGAGGAGACTACGAGCAGTACTTC
V gene: TRBV4-3; J gene: TRBJ2-5; clone size: NA; D gene: NA; CDR3 protein: CASSQDRGLQETQYF; CDR3 DNA: TGCGCCAGCAGCCAAGATCGTGGACTCCAAGAGACCCAGTACTTC